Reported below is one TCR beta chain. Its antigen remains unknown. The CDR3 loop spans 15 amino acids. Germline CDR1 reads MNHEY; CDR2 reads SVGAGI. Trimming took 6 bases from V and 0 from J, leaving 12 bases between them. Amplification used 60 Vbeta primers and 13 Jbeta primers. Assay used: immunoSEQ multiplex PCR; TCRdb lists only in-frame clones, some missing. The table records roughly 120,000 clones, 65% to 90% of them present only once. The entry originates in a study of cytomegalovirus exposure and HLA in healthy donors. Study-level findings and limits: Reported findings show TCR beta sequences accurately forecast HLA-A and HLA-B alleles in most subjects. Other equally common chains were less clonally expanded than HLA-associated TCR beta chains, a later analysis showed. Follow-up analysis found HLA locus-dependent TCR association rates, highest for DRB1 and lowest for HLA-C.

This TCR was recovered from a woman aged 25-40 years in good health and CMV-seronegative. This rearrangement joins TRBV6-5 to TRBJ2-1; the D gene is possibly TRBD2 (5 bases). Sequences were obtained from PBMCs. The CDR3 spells CASSVAGPSYNEQFF. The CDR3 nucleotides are TGTGCCAGCAGCGTTGCGGGCCCCTCCTACAATGAGCAGTTCTTC.